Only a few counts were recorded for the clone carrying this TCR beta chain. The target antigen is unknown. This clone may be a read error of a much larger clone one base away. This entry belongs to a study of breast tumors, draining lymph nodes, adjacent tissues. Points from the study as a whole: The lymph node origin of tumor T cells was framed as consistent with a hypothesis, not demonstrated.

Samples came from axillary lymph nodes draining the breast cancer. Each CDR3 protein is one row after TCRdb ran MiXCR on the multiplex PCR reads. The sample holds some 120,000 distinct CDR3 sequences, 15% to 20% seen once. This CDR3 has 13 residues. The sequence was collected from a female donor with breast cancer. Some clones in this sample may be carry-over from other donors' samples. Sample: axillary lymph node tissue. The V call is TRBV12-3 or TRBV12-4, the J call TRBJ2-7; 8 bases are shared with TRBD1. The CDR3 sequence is CASMGQVSYEQHF. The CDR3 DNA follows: TGTGCCAGCATGGGACAGGTATCCTACGAGCAGCACTTC.